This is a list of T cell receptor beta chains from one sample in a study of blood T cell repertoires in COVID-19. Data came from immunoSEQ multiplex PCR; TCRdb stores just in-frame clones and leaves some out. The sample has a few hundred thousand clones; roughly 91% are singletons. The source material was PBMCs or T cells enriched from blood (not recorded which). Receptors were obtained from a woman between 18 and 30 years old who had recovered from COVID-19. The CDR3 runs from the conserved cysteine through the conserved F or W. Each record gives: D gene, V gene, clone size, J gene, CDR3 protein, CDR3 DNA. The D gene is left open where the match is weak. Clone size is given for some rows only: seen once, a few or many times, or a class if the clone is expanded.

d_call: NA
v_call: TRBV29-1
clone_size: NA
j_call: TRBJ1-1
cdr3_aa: CSVVTGLSNTEAFF
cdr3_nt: TGCAGCGTCGTCACAGGACTATCGAACACTGAAGCTTTCTTT

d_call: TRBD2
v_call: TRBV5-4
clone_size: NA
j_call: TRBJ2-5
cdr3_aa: CASSELSGRFQETQYF
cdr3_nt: TGTGCCAGCAGCGAACTTAGCGGGAGGTTTCAAGAGACCCAGTACTTC

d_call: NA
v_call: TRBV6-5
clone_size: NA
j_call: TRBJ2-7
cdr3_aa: CASTQALQSYEQYF
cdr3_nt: TGTGCCAGCACGCAGGCCCTCCAATCCTACGAGCAGTACTTC

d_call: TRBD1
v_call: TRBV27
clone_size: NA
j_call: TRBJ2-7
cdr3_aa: CASSLSGQGSFHEQYF
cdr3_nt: TGTGCCAGCAGTTTATCGGGACAGGGGAGTTTCCACGAGCAGTACTTC

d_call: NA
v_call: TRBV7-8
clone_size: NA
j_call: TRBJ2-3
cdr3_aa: CASSLLLGEEDTQYF
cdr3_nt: TGTGCCAGCAGCTTATTGTTAGGGGAAGAAGATACGCAGTATTTT

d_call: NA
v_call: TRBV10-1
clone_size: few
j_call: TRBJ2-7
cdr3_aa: CASSESLGVNEQYF
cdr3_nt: TGCGCCAGCAGTGAGTCATTAGGAGTCAACGAGCAGTACTTC

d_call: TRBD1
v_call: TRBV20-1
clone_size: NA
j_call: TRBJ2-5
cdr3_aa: CSASTGVEQETQYF
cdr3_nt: TGCAGTGCTAGTACAGGGGTAGAGCAAGAGACCCAGTACTTC

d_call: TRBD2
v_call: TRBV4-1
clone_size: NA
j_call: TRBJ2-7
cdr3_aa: CASSQVTSGGRAEQYF
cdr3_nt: TGCGCCAGCAGCCAAGTAACTAGCGGAGGCAGGGCCGAGCAGTACTTC

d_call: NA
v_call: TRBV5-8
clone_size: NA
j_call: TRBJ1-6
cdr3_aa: CASSLLAGEKDSPLHF
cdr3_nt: TGTGCCAGCAGCTTGCTGGCAGGGGAGAAGGATTCACCCCTCCACTTT

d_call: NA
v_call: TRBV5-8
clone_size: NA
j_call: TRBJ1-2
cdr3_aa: CASSLVLGAYRGYTF
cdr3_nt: TGTGCCAGCAGCTTGGTGCTAGGGGCCTACCGGGGCTACACCTTC

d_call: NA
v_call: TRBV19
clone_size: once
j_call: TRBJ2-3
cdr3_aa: CARRQIRVGTDTQYF
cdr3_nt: TGTGCCAGGCGACAGATCAGGGTAGGCACAGATACGCAGTATTTT

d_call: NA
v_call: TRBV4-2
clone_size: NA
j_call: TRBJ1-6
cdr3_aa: CASSQGDSPLHF
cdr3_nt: TGTGCCAGCAGCCAAGGCGATTCACCCCTCCACTTT

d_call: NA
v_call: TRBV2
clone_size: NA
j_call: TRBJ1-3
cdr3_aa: CASRALALDLENTIYF
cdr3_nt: TGTGCCAGCAGGGCCCTGGCACTAGACCTGGAAAACACCATATATTTT

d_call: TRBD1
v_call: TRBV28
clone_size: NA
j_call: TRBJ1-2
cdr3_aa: CASSLFFPSFGTGDGYTF
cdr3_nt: TGTGCCAGCAGTTTATTTTTTCCCTCCTTCGGGACAGGGGATGGCTACACCTTC

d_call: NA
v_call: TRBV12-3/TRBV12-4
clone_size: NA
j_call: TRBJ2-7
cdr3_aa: CASSLGGLGEQYF
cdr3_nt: TGTGCCAGCAGTTTGGGGGGGCTAGGCGAGCAGTACTTC

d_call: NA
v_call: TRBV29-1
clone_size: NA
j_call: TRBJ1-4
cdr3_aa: CSVSSPGGRSEKLFF
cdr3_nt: TGCAGCGTCTCTAGTCCTGGGGGGAGAAGTGAAAAACTGTTTTTT

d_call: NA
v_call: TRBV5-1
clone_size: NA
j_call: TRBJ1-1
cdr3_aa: CASSWDITEAFF
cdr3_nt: TGCGCCAGCAGCTGGGACATAACTGAAGCTTTCTTT

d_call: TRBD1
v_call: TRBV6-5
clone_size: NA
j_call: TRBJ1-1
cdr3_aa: CASSSLDRDSEAFF
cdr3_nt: TGTGCCAGCAGTTCCCTAGACAGGGATTCTGAAGCTTTCTTT

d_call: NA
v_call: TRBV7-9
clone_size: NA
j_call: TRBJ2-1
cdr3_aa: CASSSRLGVNNEQFF
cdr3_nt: TGTGCCAGCAGCTCCCGACTAGGTGTCAACAATGAGCAGTTCTTC

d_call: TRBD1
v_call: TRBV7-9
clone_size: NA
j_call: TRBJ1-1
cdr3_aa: CASSWKIGTGGVLTEAFF
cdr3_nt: TGTGCCAGCAGCTGGAAGATTGGGACAGGGGGCGTTCTCACTGAAGCTTTCTTT

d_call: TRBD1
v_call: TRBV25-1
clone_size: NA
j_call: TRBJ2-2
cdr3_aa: CASRGTGKGAGELFF
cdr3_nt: TGTGCCAGCAGGGGGACAGGGAAGGGGGCCGGGGAGCTGTTTTTT

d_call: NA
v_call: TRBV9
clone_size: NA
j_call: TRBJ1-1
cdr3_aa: CASSGPDLNTEAFF
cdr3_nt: TGTGCCAGCAGCGGCCCCGACTTGAACACTGAAGCTTTCTTT

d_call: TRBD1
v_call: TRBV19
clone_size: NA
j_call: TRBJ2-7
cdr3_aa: CASSVDGTDFFYEQYF
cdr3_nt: TGTGCCAGTAGTGTCGACGGGACAGACTTTTTCTACGAGCAGTACTTC

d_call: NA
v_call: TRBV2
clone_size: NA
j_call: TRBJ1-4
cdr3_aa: CASSEVGRATEKLFF
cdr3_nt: TGTGCCAGCAGTGAAGTGGGCAGGGCGACCGAAAAACTGTTTTTT

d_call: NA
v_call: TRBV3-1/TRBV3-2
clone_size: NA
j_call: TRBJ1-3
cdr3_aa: CASSQQGSGNTIYF
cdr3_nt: TGTGCCAGCAGCCAACAGGGGAGTGGAAACACCATATATTTT

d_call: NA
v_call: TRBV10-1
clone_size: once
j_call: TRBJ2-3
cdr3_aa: CASSEGGSIYTQYF
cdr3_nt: TGCGCCAGCAGTGAGGGGGGCTCCATTTATACGCAGTATTTT

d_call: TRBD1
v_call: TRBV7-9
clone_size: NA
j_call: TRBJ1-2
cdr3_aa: CASSLVGTAHSNYGYTF
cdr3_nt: TGTGCCAGCAGCTTAGTTGGGACAGCACATTCTAACTATGGCTACACCTTC

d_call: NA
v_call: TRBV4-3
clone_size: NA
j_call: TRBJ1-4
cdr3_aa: CASSQGLREGEKLFF
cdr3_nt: TGCGCCAGCAGCCAAGGGTTGCGTGAGGGTGAAAAACTGTTTTTT

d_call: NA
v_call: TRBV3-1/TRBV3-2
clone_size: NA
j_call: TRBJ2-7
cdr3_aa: CASSLGGYEQYF
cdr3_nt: TGTGCCAGCAGCCTGGGGGGATACGAGCAGTACTTC

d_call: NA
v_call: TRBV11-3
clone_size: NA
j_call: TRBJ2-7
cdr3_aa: CASSLGRDASYEQYF
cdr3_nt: TGTGCCAGCAGCTTAGGGAGGGACGCGAGCTACGAGCAGTACTTC

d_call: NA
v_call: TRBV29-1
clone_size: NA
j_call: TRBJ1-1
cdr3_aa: CSARTPNTEAFF
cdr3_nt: TGCAGCGCAAGGACACCCAACACTGAAGCTTTCTTT

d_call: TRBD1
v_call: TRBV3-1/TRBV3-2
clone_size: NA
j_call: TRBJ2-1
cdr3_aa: CASSHPRQGALDEQFF
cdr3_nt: TGTGCCAGCAGCCACCCCCGGCAGGGGGCATTGGATGAGCAGTTCTTC

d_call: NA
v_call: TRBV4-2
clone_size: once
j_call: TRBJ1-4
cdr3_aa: CASSQDPPGFNEKLFF
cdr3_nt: TGTGCCAGCAGCCAAGATCCGCCAGGGTTTAATGAAAAACTGTTTTTT

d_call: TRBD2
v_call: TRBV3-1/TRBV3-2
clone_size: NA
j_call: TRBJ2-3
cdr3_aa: CASSRATSASDTQYF
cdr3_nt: TGTGCCAGCAGCCGGGCCACTAGCGCCTCAGATACGCAGTATTTT

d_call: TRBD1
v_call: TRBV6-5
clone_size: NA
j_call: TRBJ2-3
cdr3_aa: CASSYSPGGSTDTQYF
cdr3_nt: TGTGCCAGCAGTTACTCTCCAGGGGGCAGCACAGATACGCAGTATTTT

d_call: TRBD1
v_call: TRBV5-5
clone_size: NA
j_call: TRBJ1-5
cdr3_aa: CASSLGTGAQPQHF
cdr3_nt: TGTGCCAGCAGCCTAGGGACAGGGGCTCAGCCCCAGCATTTT

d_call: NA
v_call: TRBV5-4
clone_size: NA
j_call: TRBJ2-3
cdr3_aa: CASSLGASAADTQYF
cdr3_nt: TGTGCCAGCAGCTTGGGGGCTAGCGCGGCAGATACGCAGTATTTT

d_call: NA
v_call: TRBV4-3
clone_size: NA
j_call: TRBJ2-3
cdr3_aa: CASNQDGGTDTQYF
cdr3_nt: TGCGCCAGCAACCAAGATGGAGGCACAGATACGCAGTATTTT

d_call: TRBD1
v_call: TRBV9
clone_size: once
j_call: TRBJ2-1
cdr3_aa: CASSVFQGDSYNEQFF
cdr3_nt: TGTGCCAGCAGCGTATTCCAGGGGGACTCCTACAATGAGCAGTTCTTC

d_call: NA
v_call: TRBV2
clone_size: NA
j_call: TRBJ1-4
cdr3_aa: CASSVWTGRNEKLFF
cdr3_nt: TGTGCCAGCAGTGTATGGACGGGGAGAAACGAAAAACTGTTTTTT

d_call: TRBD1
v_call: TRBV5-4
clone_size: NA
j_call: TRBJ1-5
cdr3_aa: CASSFLLTGNDNQPQHF
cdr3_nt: TGTGCCAGCAGTTTCTTATTGACAGGGAATGATAATCAGCCCCAGCATTTT

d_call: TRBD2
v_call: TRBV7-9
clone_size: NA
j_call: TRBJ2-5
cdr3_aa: CASSPGLAGVQETQYF
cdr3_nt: TGTGCCAGCAGCCCCGGACTAGCGGGGGTCCAAGAGACCCAGTACTTC

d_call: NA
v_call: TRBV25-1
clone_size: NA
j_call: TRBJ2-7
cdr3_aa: CASIGVMKGEQYF
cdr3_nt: TGTGCCAGCATCGGGGTGATGAAAGGCGAGCAGTACTTC

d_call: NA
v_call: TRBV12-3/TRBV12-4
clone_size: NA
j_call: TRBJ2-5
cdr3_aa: CASSPDRQETQYF
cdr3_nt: TGTGCCAGCAGCCCTGACAGGCAAGAGACCCAGTACTTC

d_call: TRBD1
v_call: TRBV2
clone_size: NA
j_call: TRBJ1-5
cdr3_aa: CASSADRVISQPQHF
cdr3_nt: TGTGCCAGCAGCGCGGACAGGGTGATAAGTCAGCCCCAGCATTTT

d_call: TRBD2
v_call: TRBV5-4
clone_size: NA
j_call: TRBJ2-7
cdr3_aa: CASSLGTGGVYVEQYF
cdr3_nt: TGTGCCAGCAGCTTGGGAACGGGGGGAGTGTACGTGGAGCAGTACTTC

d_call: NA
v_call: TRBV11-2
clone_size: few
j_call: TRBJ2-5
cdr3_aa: CASSLAVGLRAETQYF
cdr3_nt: TGTGCCAGCAGCCTGGCTGTGGGACTCCGGGCGGAGACCCAGTACTTC

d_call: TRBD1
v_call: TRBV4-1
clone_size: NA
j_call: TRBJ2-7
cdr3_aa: CASSQEGTGAGEQYF
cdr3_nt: TGCGCCAGCAGCCAAGAAGGGACAGGGGCTGGAGAGCAGTACTTC

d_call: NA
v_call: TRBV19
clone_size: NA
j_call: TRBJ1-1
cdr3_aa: CASSITGLKKAFF
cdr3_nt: TGTGCCAGTAGTATCACTGGGCTGAAAAAAGCTTTCTTT

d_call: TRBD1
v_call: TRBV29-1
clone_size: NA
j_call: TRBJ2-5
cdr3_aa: CSVWNPRKGARETQYF
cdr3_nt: TGCAGCGTCTGGAATCCCCGGAAGGGGGCCCGAGAGACCCAGTACTTC

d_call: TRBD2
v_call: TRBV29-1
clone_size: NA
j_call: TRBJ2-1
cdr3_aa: CSVEDLGGAYNEQFF
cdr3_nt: TGCAGCGTTGAAGATTTGGGGGGGGCCTACAATGAGCAGTTCTTC

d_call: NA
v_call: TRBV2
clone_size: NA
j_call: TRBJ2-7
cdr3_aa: CASRGRLNSYEQYF
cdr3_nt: TGTGCCAGCAGGGGCAGGCTTAACTCCTACGAGCAGTACTTC

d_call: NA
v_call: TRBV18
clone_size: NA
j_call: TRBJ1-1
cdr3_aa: CASSPPREDTEAFF
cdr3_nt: TGTGCCAGCTCACCACCCAGGGAGGACACTGAAGCTTTCTTT

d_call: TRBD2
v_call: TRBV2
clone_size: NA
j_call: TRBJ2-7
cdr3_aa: CASSPWGLAGGNDEQYF
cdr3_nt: TGTGCCAGCAGCCCTTGGGGACTAGCGGGGGGGAATGACGAGCAGTACTTC

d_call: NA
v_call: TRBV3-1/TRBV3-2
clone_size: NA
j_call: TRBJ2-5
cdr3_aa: CASSQDGLHQETQYF
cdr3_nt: TGTGCCAGCAGCCAAGATGGCCTCCACCAAGAGACCCAGTACTTC

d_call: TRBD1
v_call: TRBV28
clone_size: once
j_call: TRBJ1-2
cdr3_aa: CASRSGGDGYTF
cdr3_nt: TGTGCCAGCAGATCAGGGGGTGATGGCTACACCTTC

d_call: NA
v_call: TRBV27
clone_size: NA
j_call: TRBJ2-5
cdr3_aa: CASSLKLGGETQYF
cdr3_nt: TGTGCCAGCAGTTTAAAATTGGGAGGCGAGACCCAGTACTTC

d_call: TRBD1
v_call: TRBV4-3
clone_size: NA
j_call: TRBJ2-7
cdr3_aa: CASSQEAPGQGSYEQYF
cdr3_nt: TGCGCCAGCAGCCAAGAGGCCCCGGGACAGGGGTCGTACGAGCAGTACTTC